The 8 T cell receptor beta chains in this list originate from one sample, sequenced in a study of CD8 T cells in Susac syndrome (dated by TCRdb to between 2018 and 2020). To prepare the library, the immunoSEQ multiplex PCR assay was applied. RNA was extracted using the RNeasy kit, and roughly 0.5 to 1 microgram was reverse transcribed with random hexamers. Through fastp at Q25 and MiXCR, TCRdb rebuilt clones from the public reads, retaining in-frame beta chains. Identical CDR3 protein sequences are pooled into one entry, listed with their most common genes and DNA. This sample gives about 130,000 distinct CDR3 sequences in total; around 94% of them show up just once. The ten largest make up 0.1% to 0.15% of the sample. The sequenced sample was CD4+ T cells from PBMCs. The source is a human donor with multiple sclerosis.

The chain has TRBV5-4 and TRBJ2-2; D is possibly TRBD1 (5 bases). The CDR3 runs 15 residues. Trimming took 3 bases from V and 0 from J, leaving 9 bases between them. CDR1 is SGHNT, CDR2 YYREEE, per germline (reference sequence). Written as DNA, the CDR3 is TGTGCCAGCAGCTATCAGGGAACGAACACCGGGGAGCTGTTTTTT. This sequence encodes CASSYQGTNTGELFF.

The CDR3 bases are TGTGCCAGCAGCTTGGACCAGGTTAGGGTCTACAATGAGCAGTTCTTC. Its translation: CASSLDQVRVYNEQFF. The V gene is TRBV5-6, the J gene TRBJ2-1; no firm D call. The germline V gene encodes CDR1 SGHDT and CDR2 YYEEEE. CDR3 length: 16 amino acids. Trimming stripped 0 bases from V and 3 bases from J, with 13 bases between.

This chain joins TRBV5-1 and TRBJ1-1; no reliable D call. The CDR3 totals 14 residues. V shed 4 bases and J shed 1 base, with 11 bases lying between them. Germline V lookup: CDR1 SGHRS, CDR2 YFSETQ. The CDR3 DNA is TGCGCCAGCAGCCCCGTATTGGGGAACACTGAAGCTTTCTTT. Translating gives CASSPVLGNTEAFF.

The sample holds a few counts of this clonotype. The J gene is TRBJ1-1, the V gene TRBV5-1; 9 nucleotides agree with TRBD1. The V gene's germline CDR1 is SGHRS and CDR2 YFSETQ. V lost 0 bases to trimming and J lost 5 bases; unmatched junction nucleotides: 2. This CDR3 region has 14 residues. The CDR3 spells CASSLVGTGTEAFF. The CDR3, as DNA: TGCGCCAGCAGCTTGGTCGGGACAGGGACTGAAGCTTTCTTT.

The CDR3 nucleotides read TGTGCCAGCAGTTCCAGAGGACAGGGGATCCACACCTTC. This gives the protein CASSSRGQGIHTF. V gene TRBV12-3 or TRBV12-4 combines with J gene TRBJ1-2, with TRBD1 matching 9 bases. The CDR3 covers 13 residues. J gave up 12 bases and V 4 bases, and 9 bases lay outside the gene matches.

The rearrangement joins TRBV3-1 to TRBJ1-2; weak D call: TRBD1 (6 bases). Looked up from germline, CDR1 is LGHDT and CDR2 is YNNKEL (reference sequence). The CDR3 has 14 residues. V was trimmed by 7 bases and J by 4 bases, leaving 16 bases between them. CDR3 coding DNA: TGTGCCAGCACTCCGGACAGCAACTTCTATGGCTACACCTTC. Amino acids: CASTPDSNFYGYTF.

The CDR3 DNA follows: TGTGCCAGCAGCTCCCGGGACCTATCCTACGAGCAGTACTTC. Protein sequence: CASSSRDLSYEQYF. The V call is TRBV7-7, the J call TRBJ2-7, with D perhaps matching TRBD1 or TRBD2 (5 bases each). The V gene lost 4 bases and the J gene lost 1 base, with 11 bases spanning the gap. Germline loops: CDR1 SSHAT, CDR2 FNYEAQ (reference sequence). CDR3 size: 14 residues.

This chain uses TRBV4-1 with TRBJ1-3; perhaps TRBD1 as D (6 bases). The V gene's germline CDR1 is MGHRA and CDR2 YSYEKL. The CDR3 consists of 16 residues. Deletions cut 4 bases from V and 3 bases from J, with 16 bases between. This CDR3 is CASSLSEGVDGNTIYF. The CDR3 nucleotides read TGCGCCAGCAGCCTTTCGGAGGGGGTGGATGGAAACACCATATATTTT.